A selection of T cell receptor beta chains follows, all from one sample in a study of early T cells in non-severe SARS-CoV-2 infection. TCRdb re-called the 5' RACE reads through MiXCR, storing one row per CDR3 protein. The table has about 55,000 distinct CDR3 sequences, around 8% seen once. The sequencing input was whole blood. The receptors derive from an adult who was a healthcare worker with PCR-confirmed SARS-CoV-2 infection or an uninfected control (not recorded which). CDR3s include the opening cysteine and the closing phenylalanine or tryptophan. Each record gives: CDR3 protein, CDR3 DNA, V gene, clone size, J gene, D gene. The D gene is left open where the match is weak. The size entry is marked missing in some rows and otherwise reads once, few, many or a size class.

CASSPLPTSGNEQFF	TGTGCCAGCTCACCACTCCCGACTAGTGGCAATGAGCAGTTCTTC	TRBV18	.	TRBJ2-1	.
CASSSASGNTIYF	TGTGCCAGCAGTTCAGCCTCTGGAAACACCATATATTTT	TRBV7-2	few	TRBJ1-3	.
CANDGRGQPQHF	TGTGCCAACGACGGGAGGGGTCAGCCCCAGCATTTT	TRBV7-9	many	TRBJ1-5	.
CASSLGQHMNTEAFF	TGTGCCAGCAGCTTAGGACAGCACATGAACACTGAAGCTTTCTTT	TRBV13	few	TRBJ1-1	.
CASSHGLQDTQYF	TGCGCCAGCAGCCACGGACTTCAAGATACGCAGTATTTT	TRBV4-1	.	TRBJ2-3	.
CAISRTGSKPYEQYF	TGTGCCATCAGTCGGACAGGGTCAAAGCCCTACGAGCAGTACTTC	TRBV10-3	few	TRBJ2-7	TRBD1
CASSPTKYNEQFF	TGTGCCAGCTCACCAACAAAGTACAATGAGCAGTTCTTC	TRBV18	few	TRBJ2-1	.
CASTWDASNTGELFF	TGCGCCAGCACATGGGACGCCTCGAACACCGGGGAGCTGTTTTTT	TRBV5-1	many	TRBJ2-2	.
CASSAIDTKDTEAFF	TGTGCCAGCAGTGCAATCGACACCAAGGACACTGAAGCTTTCTTT	TRBV12-3/TRBV12-4	many	TRBJ1-1	.
CASSLHPSYSRDIYNEQFF	TGTGCCAGCAGCTTACACCCATCTTACTCCCGGGACATATACAATGAGCAGTTCTTC	TRBV11-2	many	TRBJ2-1	.